The 27 T cell receptor beta chains below were found in one sample sequenced in a study of T cell responses to AZD1222 COVID-19 vaccine. Here immunoSEQ multiplex PCR was the method, and the copy in TCRdb shows in-frame clones only, minus some. The sample consists of roughly 140,000 clones, about 87% of them appearing once. The material sequenced was peripheral blood, taken on day 0 of MenACWY control vaccination. These receptors were collected from an adult in good health.

The gene calls are TRBV27 and TRBJ1-2; maybe TRBD1 (6 bases). The CDR3 has 15 residues. V was trimmed by 5 bases and J by 0 bases, leaving 13 bases between them. CDR1 is MNHEY, CDR2 SMNVEV, per germline (reference sequence). The CDR3 DNA sequence: TGTGCCAGCAGTGTCCGGGAGGGGGCTAACTATGGCTACACCTTC. Protein sequence: CASSVREGANYGYTF.

V gene TRBV5-1 combines with J gene TRBJ2-7, with a possible D match to TRBD2 (6 bases). This CDR3 comprises 15 residues. Germline V CDR1 and CDR2: SGHRS, YFSETQ. The germline V and J ends were trimmed by 4 bases and 3 bases, with 17 bases remaining between them. This chain's CDR3 is CASSPGGPRGYEQYF. The CDR3 nucleotides are TGCGCCAGCAGCCCCGGAGGGCCTCGGGGCTACGAGCAGTACTTC.

V is TRBV27 and J is TRBJ2-1; D not certain. This CDR3 comprises 16 residues. The V gene lost 2 bases and the J gene lost 0 bases, with 11 bases spanning the gap. CDR1 is MNHEY and CDR2 is SMNVEV in the germline V gene (reference sequence). CDR3 sequence: CASSLRAVSSYNEQFF. CDR3 DNA sequence: TGTGCCAGCAGTTTACGGGCAGTGAGCTCCTACAATGAGCAGTTCTTC.

The chain uses TRBV19 and TRBJ1-4; D unclear. CDR3 length: 15 residues. V gave up 6 bases and J gave up 4 bases, with 15 bases separating them. The germline V gene encodes CDR1 LNHDA and CDR2 SQIVND (reference sequence). The CDR3 DNA sequence: TGTGCCAGTAGCCCGCAGGAGTCTCATAATGAAAAACTGTTTTTT. Amino acid sequence: CASSPQESHNEKLFF.

This sequence joins TRBV29-1 and TRBJ2-1; no definite D call. Trimming removed 5 bases at V and 3 bases at J, with 14 bases between. Germline values: CDR1 SQVTM, CDR2 ANQGSEA. The CDR3 length is 14 residues. The DNA for the CDR3 is TGCAGCGTTTCATCCAAAACTAACTACAATGAGCAGTTCTTC. It yields the protein CSVSSKTNYNEQFF.

The V and J genes are TRBV3-1 (or the pseudogene TRBV3-2) and TRBJ1-2; D is ambiguous. The CDR3 is made up of 14 amino acids. CDR1 is LGHDT, CDR2 YNNKEL, per germline (reference sequence). With 0 bases removed from V and 1 base from J, the gap between germline ends came to 6 bases. The CDR3 sequence: CASSQEGSNYGYTF. For the CDR3, the DNA is TGTGCCAGCAGCCAAGAGGGCAGTAACTATGGCTACACCTTC.

The J gene is TRBJ1-1, the V gene TRBV5-1; D not resolved. The CDR3 totals 14 residues. Germline assignment: CDR1 SGHRS and CDR2 YFSETQ. Trimming stripped 1 base from V and 0 bases from J, with 7 bases between. The CDR3 nucleotides read TGCGCCAGCAGCTTGTTGCGGCTGAACACTGAAGCTTTCTTT. Amino acid sequence: CASSLLRLNTEAFF.

V usage is TRBV7-9 and J usage is TRBJ2-6, with 10 positions matching TRBD1. The germline CDR1 and CDR2 sequences are SEHNR and FQNEAQ (reference sequence). This CDR3 is built from 17 residues. The V and J ends lost 6 bases and 1 base, in that order; junction bases with no gene match: 6. CDR3 loop: CASRKGQGESGANVLTF. The DNA of the CDR3 is TGTGCCAGCAGGAAAGGACAGGGGGAATCTGGGGCCAACGTCCTGACTTTC.

The chain uses TRBV21-1 and TRBJ1-1; TRBD1, as called in the table, went unchecked against the DNA. TRBV21-1 represents a pseudogene. CDR3 size: 15 residues. CDR3 amino acids: CASSKGDRLNTEAFF. CDR3 coding DNA: TGTGCCAGCAGCAAAGGCGACAGGCTGAACACTGAAGCTTTCTTT.

The table lists this clone with a count of one. This chain uses TRBV3-1 (or the pseudogene TRBV3-2) with TRBJ1-1; 8 nucleotides agree with TRBD1. The CDR3 contains 14 residues. Germline CDR1 is LGHDT and CDR2 is YNNKEL (reference sequence). J gave up 4 bases and V 4 bases, and 5 bases lay outside the gene matches. CDR3 residues: CASSLQGAGTEAFF. The CDR3, as DNA: TGTGCCAGCAGCCTCCAGGGGGCTGGCACTGAAGCTTTCTTT.

There are a few counts of this clone. V gene TRBV3-1 (or the pseudogene TRBV3-2) combines with J gene TRBJ2-2; D might be TRBD2 (6 bases). V lost 4 bases to trimming and J lost 4 bases, with 7 bases between them. The CDR3 consists of 13 residues. Germline V gene lookup returns CDR1 LGHDT and CDR2 YNNKEL (reference sequence). The CDR3 DNA follows: TGTGCCAGCAGCCCCGGGGGCACCGGGGAGCTGTTTTTT. Its protein is CASSPGGTGELFF.

The gene calls are TRBV7-6 and TRBJ1-2; tentatively, D is TRBD1 (6 bases). The V gene's germline CDR1 is SGHVS and CDR2 FNYEAQ. V lost 5 bases and J lost 2, with 12 bases in between. This CDR3 region has 14 residues. In DNA, the CDR3 is TGTGCCAGCAGCGAAAGGGGGTCCAACTATGGCTACACCTTC. It yields the protein CASSERGSNYGYTF.

The chain carries TRBV23-1 and TRBJ1-1; D perhaps matches TRBD1 (5 bases). TRBV23-1 is labeled an ORF, and its function is uncertain. CDR3 length: 15 amino acids. Deletions cut 0 bases from V and 2 bases from J, with 10 bases between. The CDR3 sequence: CASSQSGRLNTEAFF. The DNA for the CDR3 is TGCGCCAGCAGTCAATCGGGACGGTTAAACACTGAAGCTTTCTTT.

The CDR3 region has the DNA TGTGCCAGCAGTGGCAGAACTAACTATGGCTACACCTTC. Its protein is CASSGRTNYGYTF. V gene TRBV2 combines with J gene TRBJ1-2, with D uncertain. The CDR3 loop spans 13 amino acids. V gave up 4 bases and J gave up 0 bases, with 6 bases separating them. CDR1 and CDR2 (germline): SNHLY, FYNNEI.

The J gene is TRBJ2-7, the V gene TRBV10-3; D gene unclear. Germline V gene lookup returns CDR1 ENHRY and CDR2 SYGVKD. Deletions cut 2 bases from V and 2 bases from J, with 10 bases between. The CDR3 loop spans 14 amino acids. The CDR3 DNA is TGTGCCATCAGTGAGAGGGCAGCAACCTACGAGCAGTACTTC. This encodes CAISERAATYEQYF.

This clone appeared a single time. The CDR3 coding sequence is TGTGCCAGCAGCTTAAGGGGAGATCAGCCCCAGCATTTT. Amino acid sequence: CASSLRGDQPQHF. The chain carries TRBV7-2 and TRBJ1-5; a weak D match, TRBD1 (5 bases). The CDR3 length is 13 residues. V was trimmed by 2 bases and J by 5 bases, leaving 7 bases between them. Germline CDR1 SGHTA, CDR2 FQGNSA.

This clone was counted once. The rearrangement joins TRBV7-9 to TRBJ2-1, with TRBD2 identical over 13 bases. V trimming: 7 bases; J trimming: 5 bases; junction bases outside the gene matches: 5. CDR1 and CDR2 from the germline V gene are SEHNR and FQNEAQ (reference sequence). CDR3 size: 15 residues. As DNA, the CDR3 is TGTGCCAGCACCAGGACTAGCGGGAGCCACAATGAGCAGTTCTTC. Its protein is CASTRTSGSHNEQFF.

The rearrangement links TRBV6-5 to TRBJ1-1, with D tentatively TRBD1 (6 bases). This CDR3 region has 15 residues. CDR1 is MNHEY, CDR2 SVGAGI, per germline. The V end was cut by 6 bases, the J end by 4 bases, with 18 bases between. CDR3 residues: CASSRTVAPLTEAFF. The DNA for the CDR3 is TGTGCCAGCAGCCGGACAGTCGCCCCACTCACTGAAGCTTTCTTT.

This clone was seen a handful of times. This rearrangement joins TRBV27 to TRBJ1-1, with TRBD1 matching over 7 bases. From germline, CDR1 is MNHEY and CDR2 SMNVEV (reference sequence). The CDR3 sequence is 15 residues long. V lost 8 bases and J lost 2; bases outside the gene matches: 11. The DNA of the CDR3 is TGTGCCAGCCACCCCCCGGGACAGTTAAACACTGAAGCTTTCTTT. The encoded protein is CASHPPGQLNTEAFF.

The chain carries TRBV11-2 and TRBJ2-1, with 7 bases matching TRBD2. The CDR3 sequence is 15 residues long. The V gene's germline CDR1 is SGHAT and CDR2 FQNNGV. With V trimmed by 4 bases and J by 6 bases, 9 bases remained unmatched. CDR3 coding DNA: TGTGCCAGCAGCTCGGCCGGGACTACGCTCAATGAGCAGTTCTTC. Its protein product is CASSSAGTTLNEQFF.

The rearrangement joins TRBV7-2 to TRBJ2-4; D uncertain. Germline V CDR1 and CDR2: SGHTA, FQGNSA. V dropped 5 bases and J dropped 10 bases, with 9 bases sitting between them. The CDR3 has 11 amino acids. Here the CDR3 reads CASSTMGIQYF. CDR3 in DNA: TGTGCCAGCAGCACCATGGGGATTCAGTACTTC.

The chain joins TRBV7-8 to TRBJ1-1; tentatively, D is TRBD1 (6 bases). CDR3 length equals 15 residues. Germline CDR1 and CDR2: SGHVS and FQNEAQ. Trimming took 4 bases from V and 5 from J, leaving 17 bases between them. Written as DNA, the CDR3 is TGTGCCAGCAGCTCCTGGTGGGGGCGAGTAACTGAAGCTTTCTTT. It yields the protein CASSSWWGRVTEAFF.

This rearrangement joins TRBV28 to TRBJ2-4, with 8 positions matching TRBD1. J gave up 7 bases and V 6 bases, and 20 bases lay outside the gene matches. The CDR3 totals 18 residues. Looked up from germline, CDR1 is MDHEN and CDR2 is SYDVKM. The CDR3 DNA is TGTGCCAGCAGCCAATTACTCCTGACAGGGGCCCGAGGGAACATTCAGTACTTC. As protein: CASSQLLLTGARGNIQYF.

The chain uses TRBV3-1 (or the pseudogene TRBV3-2) and TRBJ1-4; the D is unclear. Trimming left V 1 base short and J 10 bases short, with 13 bases between. CDR1 and CDR2 from the germline V gene are LGHDT and YNNKEL (reference sequence). This CDR3 has 14 residues. CDR3: CASSQGQTLGKLFF. The CDR3 DNA follows: TGTGCCAGCAGCCAAGGGCAGACCCTGGGAAAACTGTTTTTT.

The chain uses TRBV6-5 and TRBJ1-5; a weak D match, TRBD1 (6 bases). Germline values: CDR1 MNHEY, CDR2 SVGAGI. Trimming removed 0 bases at V and 7 bases at J, with 7 bases between. The CDR3 spans 13 residues. Here the CDR3 reads CASSYSRGQPQHF. In DNA, the CDR3 is TGTGCCAGCAGTTACTCCAGGGGACAGCCCCAGCATTTT.

This chain joins TRBV7-2 and TRBJ1-5, with 7 bases aligning to TRBD1. The germline gives CDR1 SGHTA, CDR2 FQGNSA. This CDR3 has 15 residues. With V trimmed by 1 base and J by 5 bases, 5 bases remained unmatched. CDR3 amino acids: CASSLEGTVYQPQHF. In DNA, the CDR3 is TGTGCCAGCAGCTTAGAGGGGACAGTCTATCAGCCCCAGCATTTT.

V is TRBV5-1 and J is TRBJ1-3; D remains ambiguous. Germline V gene data show CDR1 as SGHRS and CDR2 as YFSETQ. CDR3 length: 15 amino acids. Deletions cut 0 bases from V and 0 bases from J, with 7 bases between. Here the CDR3 DNA reads TGCGCCAGCAGCTTGGATGGCTTCTCTGGAAACACCATATATTTT. It translates to CASSLDGFSGNTIYF.